Below, one T cell receptor beta chain is given with its context. The data were taken from a study of blood T cell repertoires in COVID-19. Study summary: COVID-19 samples from acute and convalescent phases originated in the United States, Italy and Spain.

CDR1 is SGHTA, CDR2 FQGNSA, per germline. Trimming took 2 bases from V and 4 from J, leaving 7 bases between them. The CDR3 runs to 13 residues. Generated by immunoSEQ multiplex PCR, the TCRdb table keeps only in-frame clones and is missing some. The sample holds about 84,000 clones; 80% to 90% are singletons and the top ten take roughly 1.2%. The chain employs TRBV7-2 and TRBJ2-3; D gene ambiguous. This clonotype originated in a man at least 80 years old with active or convalescent COVID-19. Sample: peripheral blood. In DNA form, the CDR3 reads TGTGCCAGCAGCTTAAGCCCCCCAGATACGCAGTATTTT. It encodes CASSLSPPDTQYF.